A single sample gave rise to the 22 T cell receptor beta chains below, sequenced in a study of blood T cell repertoires in COVID-19. Sequencing was performed with immunoSEQ multiplex PCR; in TCRdb, only in-frame clones are kept and a portion is missing. The top ten hold roughly 5.2% of the sample, which has fewer than 200,000 clones, 82% seen once. The source material was PBMCs or T cells enriched from blood (not recorded which). The receptor source for this set is a woman in her sixties with acute COVID-19.

The chain joins TRBV10-3 to TRBJ2-7; D is perhaps TRBD1 (6 bases). CDR1 and CDR2 (germline): ENHRY, SYGVKD. The CDR3 extends over 15 amino acids. V gave up 11 bases and J gave up 3 bases, with 23 bases separating them. For the CDR3, the DNA is TGTGCCTTTCCTCGCCGGGACAAGAGAAACTACGAGCAGTACTTC. This translates into CAFPRRDKRNYEQYF.

This clone occurred once. The V gene is TRBV7-2, the J gene TRBJ1-3; TRBD1 agrees at 10 bases. Germline values: CDR1 SGHTA, CDR2 FQGNSA. The CDR3 spans 13 residues. Trimming cost V 5 bases and J 8 bases; bases outside gene matches: 3. The CDR3 loop is CASSRDRGDTIYF. CDR3 sequence (DNA): TGTGCCAGCAGCAGGGACAGGGGAGACACCATATATTTT.

J is TRBJ1-2 and V is TRBV4-3; D unresolved. CDR1 is LGHNA and CDR2 is YSLEER in the germline V gene. V was clipped by 0 bases and J by 4 bases, with 18 bases between them. The CDR3 contains 17 residues. In DNA, the CDR3 is TGCGCCAGCAGCCAAGATCGGGAGGGCCCTACTACCTATGGCTACACCTTC. It translates to CASSQDREGPTTYGYTF.

The chain carries TRBV10-2 and TRBJ2-7; TRBD1 matches 10 bases. The CDR3 is 14 amino acids. With V trimmed by 6 bases and J by 6 bases, 8 bases remained unmatched. Germline V gives CDR1 WSHSY, CDR2 SAAADI. The CDR3 loop reads CASSPTGGRGEQYF. The CDR3 DNA sequence: TGCGCCAGCAGCCCGACAGGGGGCCGGGGCGAGCAGTACTTC.

This chain connects TRBV9 to TRBJ2-3; D unresolved. Trimming shortened V by 0 bases and J by 3 bases, and 14 bases separated the two germline ends. CDR3 length: 16 residues. CDR1 and CDR2 (germline): SGDLS, YYNGEE. CDR3 in amino acids: CASSVGARLSTDTQYF. The CDR3 DNA is TGTGCCAGCAGCGTAGGGGCCCGGTTATCAACAGATACGCAGTATTTT.

The V call is TRBV19, the J call TRBJ1-5; a weak D match, TRBD1 (6 bases). Germline V gene data show CDR1 as LNHDA and CDR2 as SQIVND (reference sequence). V dropped 6 bases and J dropped 0 bases, with 15 bases sitting between them. The CDR3 totals 16 residues. Here the CDR3 reads CASSLTGPYSNQPQHF. DNA of the CDR3: TGTGCCAGTAGCCTGACAGGCCCGTATAGCAATCAGCCCCAGCATTTT.

The chain employs TRBV3-1 (or the pseudogene TRBV3-2) and TRBJ1-2; 12 nucleotides match TRBD1. The CDR3 contains 17 residues. Germline trimming cut 0 bases from V and 8 bases from J; bases unmatched to any gene: 10. Looked up from germline, CDR1 is LGHDT and CDR2 is YNNKEL (reference sequence). The CDR3 DNA sequence: TGTGCCAGCAGCCAAGATCCTGGGACAGGGGGCGCCCGGGGCTACACCTTC. Its translation: CASSQDPGTGGARGYTF.

The gene calls are TRBV5-4 and TRBJ2-7, with TRBD2 identical over 14 bases. This CDR3 is built from 17 residues. Trimming removed 4 bases from V and 4 bases from J; junction bases left unmatched: 10. Germline values: CDR1 SGHNT, CDR2 YYREEE (reference sequence). The CDR3 sequence is CASSLTSGRAHGYEQYF. CDR3 DNA: TGTGCCAGCAGCCTGACTAGCGGGAGGGCCCACGGATACGAGCAGTACTTC.

The chain employs TRBV29-1 and TRBJ1-2, with D perhaps TRBD1 (6 bases). The V gene's germline CDR1 is SQVTM and CDR2 ANQGSEA. The CDR3 consists of 11 residues. V lost 4 bases, J lost 8 bases, and 11 bases lay in between. CDR3 region: CSVGGQRGYTF. The CDR3 bases are TGCAGCGTTGGGGGGCAGCGGGGCTACACCTTC.

The chain recombines TRBV15 with TRBJ1-4; no clear D. V was clipped by 1 base and J by 0 bases, with 6 bases between them. Germline loops: CDR1 LNHNV, CDR2 YYDKDF (reference sequence). CDR3 length: 15 amino acids. CDR3 residues: CATSRVLATNEKLFF. In nucleotides, the CDR3 is TGTGCCACCAGCAGAGTTCTAGCAACTAATGAAAAACTGTTTTTT.

The genes are TRBV7-7 and TRBJ2-2; D may be TRBD1 (6 bases). The CDR3 is 17 residues long. Per germline, CDR1 SSHAT and CDR2 FNYEAQ (reference sequence). The V gene lost 5 bases and the J gene lost 3 bases, with 19 bases spanning the gap. The chain's CDR3 is CASSPQAGGSDTGELFF. In DNA, the CDR3 is TGTGCCAGCAGCCCCCAGGCTGGGGGCAGCGACACCGGGGAGCTGTTTTTT.

CDR3 amino acids: CASSLTGGARGYTF. CDR3 DNA sequence: TGTGCCAGCAGTCTGACAGGGGGCGCCCGGGGCTACACCTTC. The V call is TRBV28, the J call TRBJ1-2; 10 bases fit TRBD1. Germline CDR1 MDHEN, CDR2 SYDVKM. Trimming took 5 bases from V and 8 from J; bases not matched to a gene: 8. The CDR3 has 14 amino acids.

The chain is built from TRBV2 and TRBJ1-1, with D possibly TRBD1 on 5 matching bases. V lost 5 bases and J lost 4, with 11 bases in between. The CDR3 is 13 residues long. Germline V gene data show CDR1 as SNHLY and CDR2 as FYNNEI. DNA for the CDR3: TGTGCCAGCAGTAGGCAGGGATCCACTGAAGCTTTCTTT. The encoded protein is CASSRQGSTEAFF.

This rearrangement joins TRBV24-1 to TRBJ1-5; D is unclear. V lost 4 bases, J lost 6 bases, and 12 bases lay in between. The CDR3 contains 14 residues. The germline CDR1 and CDR2 sequences are KGHDR and SFDVKD. The CDR3 here is CATSDPSLTQPQHF. CDR3 DNA: TGTGCCACCAGTGACCCCAGTTTAACTCAGCCCCAGCATTTT.

The gene calls are TRBV19 and TRBJ1-5; 7 nucleotides agree with TRBD1. Germline loops: CDR1 LNHDA, CDR2 SQIVND (reference sequence). The trim removed 4 bases at V and 6 bases at J, leaving 3 bases unmatched. This CDR3 is 13 amino acids long. CDR3 loop: CASSKRGRQPQHF. The CDR3 DNA is TGTGCCAGTAGTAAAAGGGGGCGTCAGCCCCAGCATTTT.

This clone has a single count. The chain combines TRBV19 with TRBJ1-5; a possible D gene is TRBD1 (6 bases). The CDR3 runs to 20 residues. Germline V lookup: CDR1 LNHDA, CDR2 SQIVND (reference sequence). V lost 7 bases, J lost 1 base, and 29 bases lay in between. The CDR3 DNA reads TGTGCCAGTACCTCGGAGGGGGTCTGGCAGGGAGGGAGCAGCAATCAGCCCCAGCATTTT. This translates into CASTSEGVWQGGSSNQPQHF.

The CDR3 loop reads CASSYSPQQGNSPLHF. The CDR3 nucleotides are TGTGCCAGCAGTTACTCGCCGCAACAGGGAAATTCACCCCTCCACTTT. V is TRBV6-5 and J is TRBJ1-6; D may be TRBD1 (6 bases). The V end was cut by 0 bases, the J end by 7 bases, with 13 bases between. The length of the CDR3 is 16 residues. Germline CDR1 reads MNHEY; CDR2 reads SVGAGI.

This clone was counted once. This chain uses TRBV5-6 with TRBJ1-6, with unresolved D. This CDR3 spans 14 amino acids. V lost 0 bases, J lost 6 bases, and 7 bases lay in between. Germline loops: CDR1 SGHDT, CDR2 YYEEEE. The CDR3 DNA is TGTGCCAGCAGCTTGGAACGGGGTAATTCACCCCTCCACTTT. It yields the protein CASSLERGNSPLHF.

The chain recombines TRBV6-5 with TRBJ2-7, with TRBD1 as a possible D gene (5 bases). CDR3 length: 15 amino acids. Germline loops: CDR1 MNHEY, CDR2 SVGAGI. V lost 2 bases and J 0 bases, leaving 11 bases between the germline ends. In DNA form, the CDR3 reads TGTGCCAGCAGTTACCGACCTGGGGCCTCCTACGAGCAGTACTTC. It translates to CASSYRPGASYEQYF.

The table lists this clone with a few counts. The chain is built from TRBV19 and TRBJ1-3, with D unresolved. The V end was cut by 5 bases, the J end by 2 bases, with 10 bases between. The germline gives CDR1 LNHDA, CDR2 SQIVND (reference sequence). The CDR3 spans 14 residues. This chain's CDR3 is CASSDWETGNTIYF. CDR3 sequence (DNA): TGTGCCAGTAGTGACTGGGAGACTGGAAACACCATATATTTT.

J is TRBJ2-7 and V is TRBV9; 10 nucleotides align to TRBD2. The CDR3 is 14 amino acids. The germline gives CDR1 SGDLS, CDR2 YYNGEE. V shed 4 bases, J shed 4 bases, and the junction held 5 bases outside the gene matches. CDR3 DNA: TGTGCCAGCAGCCCGGGGGGACTAGCGTACGAGCAGTACTTC. This encodes CASSPGGLAYEQYF.

This clone was seen once. The chain joins TRBV18 to TRBJ2-5; a possible D gene is TRBD2 (6 bases). V was trimmed by 4 bases and J by 2 bases, leaving 14 bases between them. CDR3 length: 15 residues. Germline CDR1 KGHSH, CDR2 LQKENI. In DNA, the CDR3 is TGTGCCAGCTCACGGGGGGTACCGGAGCAAGAGACCCAGTACTTC. As protein: CASSRGVPEQETQYF. Combining the CDR3 with reference TRBV18 and TRBJ2-5 gives the whole variable domain NAGVMQNPRHLVRRRGQEARLRCSPMKGHSHVYWYRQLPEEGLKFMVYLQKENIIDESGMPKERFSAEFPKEGPSILRIQQVVRGDSAAYFCASSRGVPEQETQYFGPGTRLLVL.